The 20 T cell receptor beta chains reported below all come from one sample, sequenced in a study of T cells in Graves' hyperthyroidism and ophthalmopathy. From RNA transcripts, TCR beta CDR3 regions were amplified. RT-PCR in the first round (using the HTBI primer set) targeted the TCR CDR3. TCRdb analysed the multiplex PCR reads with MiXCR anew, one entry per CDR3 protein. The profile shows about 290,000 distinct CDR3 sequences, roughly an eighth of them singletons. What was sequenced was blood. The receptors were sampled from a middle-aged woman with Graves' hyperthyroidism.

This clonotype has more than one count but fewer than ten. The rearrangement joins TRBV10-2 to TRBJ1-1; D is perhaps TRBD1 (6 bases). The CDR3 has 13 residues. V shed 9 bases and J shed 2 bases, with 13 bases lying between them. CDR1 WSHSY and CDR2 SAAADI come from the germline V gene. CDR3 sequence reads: CASCDRSNTEAFF. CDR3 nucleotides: TGCGCCAGTTGCGACAGGAGTAACACTGAAGCTTTCTTT.

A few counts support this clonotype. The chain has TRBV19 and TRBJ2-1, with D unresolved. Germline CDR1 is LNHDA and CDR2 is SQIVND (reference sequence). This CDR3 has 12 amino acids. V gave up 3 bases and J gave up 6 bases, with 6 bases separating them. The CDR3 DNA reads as TGTGCCAGTAGTATCTCTAGCAATGAGCAGTTCTTC. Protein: CASSISSNEQFF.

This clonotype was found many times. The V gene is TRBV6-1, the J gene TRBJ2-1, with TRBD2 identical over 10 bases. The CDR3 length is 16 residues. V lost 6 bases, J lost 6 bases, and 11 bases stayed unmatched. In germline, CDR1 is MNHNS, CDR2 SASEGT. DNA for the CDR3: TGTGCCAGCAGCTTGACTAGCGGGCAACTAGGCAATGAGCAGTTCTTC. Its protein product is CASSLTSGQLGNEQFF.

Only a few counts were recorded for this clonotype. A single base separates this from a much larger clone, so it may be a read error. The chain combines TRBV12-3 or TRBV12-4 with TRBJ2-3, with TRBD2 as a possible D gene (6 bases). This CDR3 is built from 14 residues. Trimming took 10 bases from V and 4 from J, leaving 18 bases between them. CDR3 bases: TGTGCCAACAGCCCGACTAGTTTCGCAGATACGCAGTATTTT. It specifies CANSPTSFADTQYF.

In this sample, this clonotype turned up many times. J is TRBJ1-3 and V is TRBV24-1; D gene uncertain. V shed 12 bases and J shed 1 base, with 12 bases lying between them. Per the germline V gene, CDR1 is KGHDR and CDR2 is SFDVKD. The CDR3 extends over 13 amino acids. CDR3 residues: CAVSKPSGNTIYF. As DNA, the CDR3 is TGTGCCGTCTCTAAACCTTCTGGAAACACCATATATTTT.

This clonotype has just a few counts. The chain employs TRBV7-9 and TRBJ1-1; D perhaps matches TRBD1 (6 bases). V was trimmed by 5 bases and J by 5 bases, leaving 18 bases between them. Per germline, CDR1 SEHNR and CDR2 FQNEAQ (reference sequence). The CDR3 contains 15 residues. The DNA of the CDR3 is TGTGCCAGCAGCCCCGGTCCGGGCCAGGGGACTGAAGCTTTCTTT. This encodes CASSPGPGQGTEAFF.

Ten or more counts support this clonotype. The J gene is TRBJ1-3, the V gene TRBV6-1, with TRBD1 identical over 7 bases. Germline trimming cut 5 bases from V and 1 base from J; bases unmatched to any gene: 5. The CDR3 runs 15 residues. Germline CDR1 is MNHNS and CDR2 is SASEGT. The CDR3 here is CASSPDRQSGNTIYF. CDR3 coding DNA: TGTGCCAGCAGTCCGGACAGGCAGTCTGGAAACACCATATATTTT.

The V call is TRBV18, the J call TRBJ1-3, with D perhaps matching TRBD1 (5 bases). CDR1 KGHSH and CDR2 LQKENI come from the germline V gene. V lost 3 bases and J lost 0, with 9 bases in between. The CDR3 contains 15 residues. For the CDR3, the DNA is TGTGCCAGCTCACCTGCGGGGGGCTCTGGAAACACCATATATTTT. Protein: CASSPAGGSGNTIYF.

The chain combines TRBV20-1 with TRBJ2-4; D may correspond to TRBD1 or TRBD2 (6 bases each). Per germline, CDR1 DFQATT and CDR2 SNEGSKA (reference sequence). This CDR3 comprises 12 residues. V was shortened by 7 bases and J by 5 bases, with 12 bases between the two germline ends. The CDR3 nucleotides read TGCAGTGAGGAGGGGGAAGAAAACATTCAGTACTTC. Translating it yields CSEEGEENIQYF.

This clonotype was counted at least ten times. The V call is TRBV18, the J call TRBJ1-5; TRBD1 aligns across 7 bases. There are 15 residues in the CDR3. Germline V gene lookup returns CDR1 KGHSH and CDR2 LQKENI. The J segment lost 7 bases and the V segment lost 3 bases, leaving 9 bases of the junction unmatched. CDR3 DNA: TGTGCCAGCTCACCTGGGACAGCGGTCGGGCAGCCCCAGCATTTT. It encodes CASSPGTAVGQPQHF.

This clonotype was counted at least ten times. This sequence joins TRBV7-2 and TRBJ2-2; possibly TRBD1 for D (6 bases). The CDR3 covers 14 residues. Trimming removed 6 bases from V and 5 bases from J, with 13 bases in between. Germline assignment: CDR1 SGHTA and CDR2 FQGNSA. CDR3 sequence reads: CASRGGLRTGELFF. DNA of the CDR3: TGTGCCAGCAGAGGGGGTTTAAGAACCGGGGAGCTGTTTTTT.

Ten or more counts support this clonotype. The DNA for the CDR3 is TGCAGCGTCAACAGGGGACACGAGCAGTACTTC. This gives the protein CSVNRGHEQYF. This rearrangement joins TRBV29-1 to TRBJ2-7, with 7 bases that match TRBD1. Germline CDR1 reads SQVTM; CDR2 reads ANQGSEA. With 6 bases clipped from V and 5 bases from J, the junction kept 4 bases outside the gene matches. The CDR3 spans 11 residues.

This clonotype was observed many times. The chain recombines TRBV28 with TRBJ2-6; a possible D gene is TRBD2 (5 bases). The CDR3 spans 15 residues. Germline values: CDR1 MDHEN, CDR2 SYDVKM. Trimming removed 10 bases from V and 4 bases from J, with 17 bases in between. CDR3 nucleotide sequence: TGTGCCACCTCCCGAGGGCCGAGGGGGGCCAACGTCCTGACTTTC. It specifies CATSRGPRGANVLTF. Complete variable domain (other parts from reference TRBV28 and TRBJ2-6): DVKVTQSSRYLVKRTGEKVFLECVQDMDHENMFWYRQDPGLGLRLIYFSYDVKMKEKGDIPEGYSVSREKKERFSLILESASTNQTSMYLCATSRGPRGANVLTFGAGSRLTVL.

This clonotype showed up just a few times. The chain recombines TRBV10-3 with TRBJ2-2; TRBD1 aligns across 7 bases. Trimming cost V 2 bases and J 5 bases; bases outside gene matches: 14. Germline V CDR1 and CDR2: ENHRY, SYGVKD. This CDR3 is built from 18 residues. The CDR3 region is CAISEPLGTAVETGELFF. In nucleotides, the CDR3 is TGTGCCATCAGTGAGCCCCTGGGGACAGCCGTTGAGACCGGGGAGCTGTTTTTT.

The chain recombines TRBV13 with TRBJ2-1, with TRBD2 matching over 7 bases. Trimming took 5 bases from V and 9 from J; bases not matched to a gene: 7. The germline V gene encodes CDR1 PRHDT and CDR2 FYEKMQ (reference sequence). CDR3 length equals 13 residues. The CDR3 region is CASSLGGGFEQFF. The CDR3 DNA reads TGTGCCAGCAGCCTGGGGGGGGGTTTTGAGCAGTTCTTC.

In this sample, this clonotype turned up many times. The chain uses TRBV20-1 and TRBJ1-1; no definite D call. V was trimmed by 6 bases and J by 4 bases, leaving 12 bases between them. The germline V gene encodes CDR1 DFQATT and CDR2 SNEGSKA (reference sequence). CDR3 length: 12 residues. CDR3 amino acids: CSAPRMATEAFF. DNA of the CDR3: TGCAGTGCCCCCCGAATGGCCACTGAAGCTTTCTTT.

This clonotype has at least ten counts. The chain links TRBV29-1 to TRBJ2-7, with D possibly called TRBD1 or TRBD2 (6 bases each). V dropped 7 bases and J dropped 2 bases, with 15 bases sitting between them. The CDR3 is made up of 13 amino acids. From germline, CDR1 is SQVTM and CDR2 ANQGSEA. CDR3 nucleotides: TGCAGCGCCCGGGGGCAGGGCACCTACGAGCAGTACTTC. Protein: CSARGQGTYEQYF.

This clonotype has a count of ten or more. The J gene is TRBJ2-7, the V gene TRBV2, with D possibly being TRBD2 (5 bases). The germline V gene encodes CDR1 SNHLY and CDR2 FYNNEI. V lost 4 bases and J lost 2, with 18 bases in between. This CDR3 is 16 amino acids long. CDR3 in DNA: TGTGCCAGCAGTGGCATTCCGGGATCGGCTCCCTACGAGCAGTACTTC. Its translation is CASSGIPGSAPYEQYF. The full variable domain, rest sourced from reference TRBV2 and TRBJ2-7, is EPEVTQTPSHQVTQMGQEVILRCVPISNHLYFYWYRQILGQKVEFLVSFYNNEISEKSEIFDDQFSVERPDGSNFTLKIRSTKLEDSAMYFCASSGIPGSAPYEQYFGPGTRLTVT.

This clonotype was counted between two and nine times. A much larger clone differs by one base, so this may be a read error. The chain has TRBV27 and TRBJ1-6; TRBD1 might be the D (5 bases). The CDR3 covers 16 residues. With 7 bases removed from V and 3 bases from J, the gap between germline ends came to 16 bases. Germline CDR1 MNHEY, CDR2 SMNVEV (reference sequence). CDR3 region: CASNSIDRIYNSPLHF. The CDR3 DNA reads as TGTGCCAGCAATTCCATCGACAGAATCTATAATTCACCCCTCCACTTT.

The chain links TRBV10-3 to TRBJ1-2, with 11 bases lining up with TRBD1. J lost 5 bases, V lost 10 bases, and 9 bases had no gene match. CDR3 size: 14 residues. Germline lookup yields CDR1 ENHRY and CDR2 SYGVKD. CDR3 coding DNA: TGTGCCAGCTGGACAGGGGGCAAAGGGTATGGCTACACCTTC. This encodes CASWTGGKGYGYTF.